This TCR beta chain appears in the sequencing data of a study of blood T cell repertoires in COVID-19. Study-level information: Nucleic acid was either cDNA or gDNA, and it came from T cells, B-cell-depleted T cells, or PBMCs.

Method: immunoSEQ multiplex PCR; TCRdb's copy keeps in-frame clones and lacks some. Among under 200,000 clones listed, approximately 87% were seen once. CDR3 length: 16 residues. J lost 5 bases, V lost 1 base, and 7 bases had no gene match. Germline lookup yields CDR1 ENHRY and CDR2 SYGVKD. The sample taken for sequencing was PBMCs or T cells enriched from blood (not recorded which). This clonotype was obtained from a woman aged 45-65 years who had recovered from COVID-19. V gene TRBV10-3 combines with J gene TRBJ2-3; 9 bases are a match to TRBD1. The CDR3 bases are TGTGCCATCAGTGAGTGGGACAGGGTCGGAGTAGATACGCAGTATTTT. Protein sequence: CAISEWDRVGVDTQYF.